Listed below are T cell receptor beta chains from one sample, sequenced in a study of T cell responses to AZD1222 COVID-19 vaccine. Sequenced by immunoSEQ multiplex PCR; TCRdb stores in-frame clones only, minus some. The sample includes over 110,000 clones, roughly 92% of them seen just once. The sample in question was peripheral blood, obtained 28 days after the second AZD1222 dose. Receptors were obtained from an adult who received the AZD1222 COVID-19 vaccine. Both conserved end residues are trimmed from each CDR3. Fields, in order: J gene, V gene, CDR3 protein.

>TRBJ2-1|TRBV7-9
ASSLTGDEQF
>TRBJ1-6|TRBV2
ASRSDGTGSPLH
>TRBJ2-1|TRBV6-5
ASSLFKGILYNEQF
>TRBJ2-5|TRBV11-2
ASSFFQGQETQY
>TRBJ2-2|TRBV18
ASSPPRVETGELF
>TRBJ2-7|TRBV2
ASSEGLAGGYEQY
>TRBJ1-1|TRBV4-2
ASSQAYDRAAF
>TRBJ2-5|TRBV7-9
ASSLPGQQETQY
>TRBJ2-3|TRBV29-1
SSGLAGEESTDTQY
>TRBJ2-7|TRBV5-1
ASSLARWETSYEQY
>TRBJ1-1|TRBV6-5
ASRPGQTNTEAF
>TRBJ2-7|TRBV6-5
ASRPQRLSYEQY
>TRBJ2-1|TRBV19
ASSKLAGGPNEQF
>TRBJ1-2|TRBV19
ASSIRDRNGYT
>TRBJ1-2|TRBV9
ASREEDVYYGYT
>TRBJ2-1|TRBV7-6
ASSSRTGYSYNEQF
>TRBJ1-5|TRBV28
ASRSSGSFGNQPQH
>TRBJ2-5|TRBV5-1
ASSFGGSQETQY
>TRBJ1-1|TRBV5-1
ASRPGQLNTEAF
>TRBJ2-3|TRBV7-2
ASNLAGGTTDTQY
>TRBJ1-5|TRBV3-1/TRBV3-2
ASSQDSGVRGNQPQH
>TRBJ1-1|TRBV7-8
ASSSTMGRTEAF
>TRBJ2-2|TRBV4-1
ASSQTILAGPTGELF
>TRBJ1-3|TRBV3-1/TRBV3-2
ASSQEEISGNTIY
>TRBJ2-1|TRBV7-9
ASSLGVAAGLGEQF
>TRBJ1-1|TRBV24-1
ATSESANTEAF
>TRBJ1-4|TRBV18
ASSPGVNEKLF
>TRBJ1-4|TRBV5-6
ASSRQGASEKLF
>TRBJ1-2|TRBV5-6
ASSLRQGTYGYT
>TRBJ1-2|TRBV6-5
ASSYSPDSPDGYT
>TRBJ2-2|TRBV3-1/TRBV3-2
ASSPGNTGELF
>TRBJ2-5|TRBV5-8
ASNEKGQGLETQY
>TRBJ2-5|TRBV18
ASSPPQTGPRETQY
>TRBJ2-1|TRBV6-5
ASRKSSGSYNEQF
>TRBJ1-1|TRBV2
ASSLRGGNTEAF
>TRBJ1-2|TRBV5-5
ASSLLDPLPPNYGYT
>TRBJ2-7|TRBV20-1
SASGGTSSYEQY
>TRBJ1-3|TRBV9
ASSVTDLSGNTIY
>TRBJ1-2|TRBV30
AWSVGRYGYT
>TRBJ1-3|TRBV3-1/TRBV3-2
ASSRSGGAGNTIY
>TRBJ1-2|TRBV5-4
ASSPVWRTGVDYGYT
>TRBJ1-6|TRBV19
ASRFDGYNSPLH
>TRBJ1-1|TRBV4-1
ASSQHTRGQGAAF
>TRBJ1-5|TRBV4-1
ASSLGGGNQPQH
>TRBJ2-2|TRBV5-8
ASSPGQGINGELF
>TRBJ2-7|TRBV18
ASSPGLAGQSYEQY
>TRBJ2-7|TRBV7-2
ASSLGDRGPYEQY